This T cell receptor beta chain appears in the sequencing data of a study of Tregs in tolerant kidney transplant recipients. General study points: Activated donor B cell expansion appeared to reveal the most relevant donor-specific TCRbeta repertoire. Donor-specific Treg expansion exceeded global Treg expansion in tolerant patients, suggesting antigen drive. Few patients were studied, so findings need validation in larger groups.

Profiled with immunoSEQ multiplex PCR; TCRdb holds only in-frame clones, not every one. This sample yields about 81,000 clones, of which roughly 90% are seen a single time; 1.6% belongs to the top ten. A note on this clone: The antigen remains unidentified.

Related graft donors supplied nonmyeloablative bone marrow transplants, and mixed chimerism was transient. V was cut by 4 bases and J by 5 bases, with 14 bases left in between. The CDR3 sequence is 15 residues long. This rearrangement joins TRBV23-1 to TRBJ2-2; D is ambiguous. TRBV23-1 is noted as an ORF with a role that remains uncertain. The sequences come from CD4+ T cells from blood (PBMCs), collected 24 months after the transplant. This sequence originates from a human patient who received a combined kidney and bone marrow transplant. These T cells may partly come from the graft donor. The CDR3 DNA is TGCGCCAGCAGTCGCCCTCGAGTTTGGACCGGGGAGCTGTTTTTT. Its translation: CASSRPRVWTGELFF.